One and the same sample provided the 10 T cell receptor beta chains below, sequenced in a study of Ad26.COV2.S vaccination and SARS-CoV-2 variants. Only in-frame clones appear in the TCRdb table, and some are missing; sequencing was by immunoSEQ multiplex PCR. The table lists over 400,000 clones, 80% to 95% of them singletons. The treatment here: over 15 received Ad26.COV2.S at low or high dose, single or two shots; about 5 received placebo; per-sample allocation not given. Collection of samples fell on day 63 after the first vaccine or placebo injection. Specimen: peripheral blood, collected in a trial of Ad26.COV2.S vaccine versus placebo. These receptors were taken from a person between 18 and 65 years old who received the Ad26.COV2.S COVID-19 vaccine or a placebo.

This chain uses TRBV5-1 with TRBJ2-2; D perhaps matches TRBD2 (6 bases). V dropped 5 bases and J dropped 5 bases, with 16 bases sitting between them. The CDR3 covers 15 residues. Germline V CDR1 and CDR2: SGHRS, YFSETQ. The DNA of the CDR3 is TGCGCCAGCAGTTCAAGTCAAGGAGGGACCGGGGAGCTGTTTTTT. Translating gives CASSSSQGGTGELFF.

The CDR3 loop reads CASSPDQVNEKLFF. The CDR3 DNA reads TGTGCCAGCTCACCCGACCAGGTTAATGAAAAACTGTTTTTT. This chain joins TRBV18 and TRBJ1-4; no reliable D call. Looked up from germline, CDR1 is KGHSH and CDR2 is LQKENI. Trimming removed 3 bases at V and 4 bases at J, with 9 bases between. The CDR3 covers 14 residues.

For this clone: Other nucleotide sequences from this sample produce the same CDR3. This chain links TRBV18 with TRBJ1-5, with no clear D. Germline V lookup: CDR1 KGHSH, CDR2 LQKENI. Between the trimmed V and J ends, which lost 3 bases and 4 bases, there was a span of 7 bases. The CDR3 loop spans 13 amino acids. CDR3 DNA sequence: TGTGCCAGCTCACCGGACCGTAATCAGCCCCAGCATTTT. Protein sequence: CASSPDRNQPQHF.

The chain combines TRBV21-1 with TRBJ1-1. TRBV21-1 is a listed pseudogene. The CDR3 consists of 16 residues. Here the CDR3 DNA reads TGTGCCAGCAGCAAAGGGGGGAGTTGCAGGGACACTGAAGCTTTCTTT. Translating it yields CASSKGGSCRDTEAFF.

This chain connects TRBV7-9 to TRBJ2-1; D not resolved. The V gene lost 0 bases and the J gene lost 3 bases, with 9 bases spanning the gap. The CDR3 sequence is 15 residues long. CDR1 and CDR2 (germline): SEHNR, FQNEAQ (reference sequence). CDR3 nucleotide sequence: TGTGCCAGCAGCTTAGCGAGTGGCCGCTACAATGAGCAGTTCTTC. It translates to CASSLASGRYNEQFF.

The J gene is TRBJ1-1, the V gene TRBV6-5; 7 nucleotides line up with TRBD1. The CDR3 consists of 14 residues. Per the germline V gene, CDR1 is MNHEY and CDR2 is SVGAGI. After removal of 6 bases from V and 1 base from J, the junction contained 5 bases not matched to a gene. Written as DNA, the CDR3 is TGTGCCAGCAGACAGGGGATTGGGAACACTGAAGCTTTCTTT. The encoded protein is CASRQGIGNTEAFF.

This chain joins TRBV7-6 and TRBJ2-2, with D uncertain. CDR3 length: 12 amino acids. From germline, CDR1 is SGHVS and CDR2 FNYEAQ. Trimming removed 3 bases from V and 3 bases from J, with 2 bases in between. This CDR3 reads CASSFYTGELFF. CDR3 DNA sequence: TGTGCCAGCAGCTTTTACACCGGGGAGCTGTTTTTT.

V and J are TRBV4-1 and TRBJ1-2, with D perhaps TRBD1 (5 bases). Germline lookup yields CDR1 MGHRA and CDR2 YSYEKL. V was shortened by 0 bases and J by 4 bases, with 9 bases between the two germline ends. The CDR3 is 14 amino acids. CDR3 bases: TGCGCCAGCAGCCAAGATGGGGGGTTCTATGGCTACACCTTC. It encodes CASSQDGGFYGYTF.

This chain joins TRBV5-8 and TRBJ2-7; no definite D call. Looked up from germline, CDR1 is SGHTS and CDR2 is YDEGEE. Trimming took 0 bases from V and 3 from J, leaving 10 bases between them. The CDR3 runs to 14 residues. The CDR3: CASSLVGGYYEQYF. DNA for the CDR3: TGTGCCAGCAGCTTGGTTGGCGGTTACTACGAGCAGTACTTC.

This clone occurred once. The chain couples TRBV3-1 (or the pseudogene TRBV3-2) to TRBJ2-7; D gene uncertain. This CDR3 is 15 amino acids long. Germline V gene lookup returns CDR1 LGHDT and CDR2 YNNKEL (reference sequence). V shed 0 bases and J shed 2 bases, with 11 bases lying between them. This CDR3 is CASSQDFVRPYEQYF. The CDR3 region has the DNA TGTGCCAGCAGCCAAGATTTTGTCAGACCCTACGAGCAGTACTTC.